This note documents a single T cell receptor (beta chain) sequence. The sample belongs to a study of CD8+ T cells in alopecia areata. RNA extraction was followed by reverse transcription into cDNA, which acted as the sequencing template. Profiled with immunoSEQ multiplex PCR; TCRdb holds only in-frame clones, not every one. The sample includes about 23,000 clones, roughly 50% of them seen just once. The CDR3 is made up of 16 amino acids. CDR1 is PRHDT and CDR2 is FYEKMQ in the germline V gene (reference sequence). With 5 bases clipped from V and 2 bases from J, the junction kept 5 bases outside the gene matches.

Sequencing used NKG2D-high CD8+ T cells sorted from blood. The gene calls are TRBV13 and TRBJ2-3, with 12 bases lining up with TRBD2. The TCR comes from a human donor with alopecia areata. CDR3 nucleotide sequence: TGTGCCAGCAGCCATGGGACTAGCGGGTACACAGATACGCAGTATTTT. This translates into CASSHGTSGYTDTQYF.